This T cell receptor beta chain emerged from a study of T cells in Graves' hyperthyroidism and ophthalmopathy. Points from the study as a whole: Blood also contained most expanded thyroid clonotypes above 0.001.

Between the trimmed V and J ends, which lost 3 bases and 4 bases, there was a span of 9 bases. This CDR3 is built from 12 residues. Germline V gives CDR1 SQVTM, CDR2 ANQGSEA. Patients aged 18 to 65 with hyperthyroidism were newly diagnosed, with duration under 2 months. Criteria for exclusion of patients were uncontrolled infection, other autoimmune disease, pregnancy or lactation. The PBMCs were taken from about 9.7 ml of fresh peripheral blood. This clonotype appeared a few times. Its antigen remains unknown. TCR beta CDR3 sequences were amplified from RNA transcripts. A first-round RT-PCR of the TCR CDR3 used the HTBI primer set. TCRdb analysed the multiplex PCR reads with MiXCR anew, one entry per CDR3 protein. This table holds about 590,000 distinct CDR3 sequences, approximately 14% found once.

The receptor was isolated from a woman aged 25 to 45 with Graves' hyperthyroidism. This chain links TRBV29-1 with TRBJ1-1; possibly TRBD1 for D (5 bases). Sequencing was done on a sample of blood. CDR3 bases: TGCAGCGTTGACGGGGGTGCCACTGAAGCTTTCTTT. Protein: CSVDGGATEAFF.